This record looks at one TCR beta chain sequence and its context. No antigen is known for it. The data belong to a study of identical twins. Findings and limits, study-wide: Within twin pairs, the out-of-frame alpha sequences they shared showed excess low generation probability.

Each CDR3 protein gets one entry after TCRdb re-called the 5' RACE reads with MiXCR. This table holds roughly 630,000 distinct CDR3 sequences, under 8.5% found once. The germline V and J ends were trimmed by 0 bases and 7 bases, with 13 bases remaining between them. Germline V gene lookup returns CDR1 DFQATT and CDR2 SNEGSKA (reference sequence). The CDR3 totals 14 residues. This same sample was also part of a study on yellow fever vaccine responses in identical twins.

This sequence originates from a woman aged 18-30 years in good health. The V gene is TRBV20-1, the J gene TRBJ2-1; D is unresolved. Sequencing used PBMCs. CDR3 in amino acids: CSARDFSPKNEQFF. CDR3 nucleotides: TGCAGTGCTAGAGATTTCTCTCCCAAGAATGAGCAGTTCTTC.